This TCR beta chain is drawn from a study of cytomegalovirus exposure and HLA in healthy donors. Points from the study as a whole: Listed as cytomegalovirus-associated were 150 to 200 TCR beta chains. Later genetic work tied a missense DCLRE1C variant to beta-chain V and J trimming.

PCR primers comprised 60 Vbeta and 13 Jbeta primers. The table came from immunoSEQ multiplex PCR; TCRdb's copy has only in-frame clones and leaves some out. The sample lists around 100,000 clones; 75% were seen once. V was shortened by 6 bases and J by 1 base, with 4 bases between the two germline ends. The CDR3 covers 11 residues. CDR1 and CDR2 (germline): DFQATT, SNEGSKA (reference sequence). In the case of this clone: Its specificity is not known.

V and J are TRBV20-1 and TRBJ1-3; D remains unclear. The TCR sequence derives from a middle-aged man in good health and CMV-seronegative. The sequenced material came from PBMCs. Here the CDR3 reads CSATSGNTIYF. CDR3 DNA sequence: TGCAGTGCCACATCTGGAAACACCATATATTTT.